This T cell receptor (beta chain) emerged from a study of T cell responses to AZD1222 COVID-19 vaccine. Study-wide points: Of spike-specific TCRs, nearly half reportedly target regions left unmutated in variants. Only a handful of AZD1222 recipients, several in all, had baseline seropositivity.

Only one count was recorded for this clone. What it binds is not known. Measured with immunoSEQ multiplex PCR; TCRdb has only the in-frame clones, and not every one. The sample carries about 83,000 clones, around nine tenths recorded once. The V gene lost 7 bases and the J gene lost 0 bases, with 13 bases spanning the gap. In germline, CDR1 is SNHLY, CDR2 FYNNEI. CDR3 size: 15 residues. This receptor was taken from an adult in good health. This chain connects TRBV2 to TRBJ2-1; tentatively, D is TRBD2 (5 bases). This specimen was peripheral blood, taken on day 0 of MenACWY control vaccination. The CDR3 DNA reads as TGTGCCAGCACCATCCCGGGGAGCTCCTACAATGAGCAGTTCTTC. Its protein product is CASTIPGSSYNEQFF.